The 10 T cell receptor beta chains below come from one sample, sequenced in a study of blood T cell repertoires in COVID-19. Measured with immunoSEQ multiplex PCR; TCRdb has only the in-frame clones, and not every one. The repertoire holds fewer than 350,000 clones, about nine tenths seen once, with roughly a tenth in the top ten. The sequenced sample consisted of peripheral blood. These receptors were collected from a man younger than 45 with COVID-19, enrolled during active disease.

The V and J genes are TRBV15 and TRBJ2-1; D might be TRBD2 (5 bases). The CDR3 has 19 residues. V lost 1 base and J lost 0, with 19 bases in between. The germline CDR1 and CDR2 sequences are LNHNV and YYDKDF (reference sequence). The CDR3 region has the DNA TGTGCCACCAGCAGAGTTTGGGGAGTGACCGAGAGCTCCTACAATGAGCAGTTCTTC. This gives the protein CATSRVWGVTESSYNEQFF.

The chain has TRBV19 and TRBJ2-2; weak D call: TRBD1 (5 bases). The CDR3 consists of 16 residues. Germline V gives CDR1 LNHDA, CDR2 SQIVND (reference sequence). The germline V and J ends were trimmed by 4 bases and 4 bases, with 16 bases remaining between them. The DNA of the CDR3 is TGTGCCAGTAGTAGCCGTCAAGGGGCGACCACCGGGGAGCTGTTTTTT. Translating it yields CASSSRQGATTGELFF.

V is TRBV7-7 and J is TRBJ1-1, with 9 bases that match TRBD1. Germline V gene sequence: CDR1 SSHAT, CDR2 FNYEAQ (reference sequence). V trimming: 5 bases; J trimming: 6 bases; junction bases outside the gene matches: 10. The CDR3 contains 15 residues. The CDR3 loop is CASSPGTGPGAEAFF. The DNA for the CDR3 is TGTGCCAGCAGCCCCGGGACAGGGCCGGGAGCTGAAGCTTTCTTT. Full variable domain (remainder filled in from reference TRBV7-7 and TRBJ1-1): GAGVSQSPRYKVTKRGQDVTLRCDPISSHATLYWYQQALGQGPEFLTYFNYEAQPDKSGLPSDRFSAERPEGSISTLTIQRTEQRDSAMYRCASSPGTGPGAEAFFGQGTRLTVV.

The rearrangement uses TRBV24-1 and TRBJ2-7; 7 bases fit TRBD1. CDR3 size: 14 residues. V lost 4 bases and J lost 4; bases outside the gene matches: 6. The germline V gene has CDR1 KGHDR and CDR2 SFDVKD. The CDR3 loop reads CATSDPKTGYEQYF. CDR3 nucleotides: TGTGCCACCAGTGACCCCAAGACAGGGTACGAGCAGTACTTC.

This clone was picked up one time. The genes are TRBV6-5 and TRBJ2-7, with 10 bases aligning to TRBD1. The CDR3 consists of 15 residues. The J segment lost 2 bases and the V segment lost 0 bases, leaving 1 base of the junction unmatched. Germline V lookup: CDR1 MNHEY, CDR2 SVGAGI. CDR3 in amino acids: CASSYSTGGAYEQYF. CDR3 in DNA: TGTGCCAGCAGTTACTCGACAGGGGGCGCCTACGAGCAGTACTTC.

Concerning this clone itself: Other DNA sequences within the sample encode an identical CDR3. The gene calls are TRBV15 and TRBJ1-5, with unresolved D. Germline V gives CDR1 LNHNV, CDR2 YYDKDF (reference sequence). V was shortened by 1 base and J by 4 bases, with 2 bases between the two germline ends. CDR3 length: 12 amino acids. The CDR3 DNA reads TGTGCCACCAGCAGAGCTAATCAGCCCCAGCATTTT. It specifies CATSRANQPQHF.

The CDR3, as DNA: TGTGCCAGCAGTCAGACAGGGGGCCATTCACCCCTCCACTTT. Protein: CASSQTGGHSPLHF. The gene calls are TRBV28 and TRBJ1-6; 10 bases line up with TRBD1. The V segment lost 5 bases and the J segment 8 bases; nucleotides outside the gene matches: 3. Germline V gives CDR1 MDHEN, CDR2 SYDVKM. The length of the CDR3 is 14 residues. The variable domain in full, completed from reference TRBV28 and TRBJ1-6, reads DVKVTQSSRYLVKRTGEKVFLECVQDMDHENMFWYRQDPGLGLRLIYFSYDVKMKEKGDIPEGYSVSREKKERFSLILESASTNQTSMYLCASSQTGGHSPLHFGNGTRLTVT.

This clone has only a few counts. V and J are TRBV24-1 and TRBJ1-5, with a weak D call TRBD1 (5 bases). The CDR3 sequence is 13 residues long. Trimming stripped 4 bases from V and 4 bases from J, with 7 bases between. The germline V gene encodes CDR1 KGHDR and CDR2 SFDVKD. CDR3 nucleotide sequence: TGTGCCACCAGTGACAGGACAAATCAGCCCCAGCATTTT. It translates to CATSDRTNQPQHF.

This chain uses TRBV5-4 with TRBJ2-1; D is perhaps TRBD2 (5 bases). V lost 0 bases and J lost 0, with 10 bases in between. Germline CDR1 and CDR2: SGHNT and YYREEE (reference sequence). This CDR3 is 16 amino acids long. This chain's CDR3 is CASSLAVTSSYNEQFF. Here the CDR3 DNA reads TGTGCCAGCAGCTTGGCCGTAACTAGCTCCTACAATGAGCAGTTCTTC. Full variable domain (missing parts from reference TRBV5-4 and TRBJ2-1): ETGVTQSPTHLIKTRGQQVTLRCSSQSGHNTVSWYQQALGQGPQFIFQYYREEENGRGNFPPRFSGLQFPNYSSELNVNALELDDSALYLCASSLAVTSSYNEQFFGPGTRLTVL.

V gene TRBV4-3 combines with J gene TRBJ1-3; perhaps TRBD1 as D (6 bases). The germline gives CDR1 LGHNA, CDR2 YSLEER. The CDR3 length is 16 residues. Trimming shortened V by 1 base and J by 7 bases, and 17 bases separated the two germline ends. In DNA, the CDR3 is TGCGCCAGCAGCCAAGGGGGCAGGGGCAATCGGAACACCATATATTTT. Translating it yields CASSQGGRGNRNTIYF.